This is a list of T cell receptor beta chains from one sample in a study of blood T cell repertoires in COVID-19. Only in-frame clones appear in the TCRdb table, and some are missing; sequencing was by immunoSEQ multiplex PCR. The sample lists 400,000 to 500,000 clones; approximately 90% were seen once. Source material: peripheral blood. These TCRs come from a woman aged 25-40 years with active or convalescent COVID-19. CDR3s include the opening cysteine and the closing phenylalanine or tryptophan. Fields, in order: J gene, clone size, V gene, D gene, CDR3 protein, CDR3 DNA. D genes are given only for firm matches. Expanded clones are given a class, and other clones once, few, many or no size at all.

TRBJ1-1 | - | TRBV5-8 | - | CASSPRMAAQTEAFF | TGTGCCAGCAGCCCCCGGATGGCGGCTCAAACTGAAGCTTTCTTT
TRBJ1-1 | - | TRBV12-3/TRBV12-4 | - | CASTDRLGTEAFF | TGTGCCAGCACTGACAGATTGGGGACTGAAGCTTTCTTT
TRBJ2-7 | - | TRBV2 | TRBD1 | CASTFDRDYEQYF | TGTGCCAGCACATTTGACAGGGACTACGAGCAGTACTTC
TRBJ2-1 | - | TRBV24-1 | - | CATSDPRSSYNEQFF | TGTGCCACCAGTGATCCCCGGAGCTCCTACAATGAGCAGTTCTTC
TRBJ2-7 | - | TRBV7-9 | - | CASSWRGGLSYEQYF | TGTGCCAGCAGCTGGCGCGGGGGCCTCTCCTACGAGCAGTACTTC
TRBJ1-5 | once | TRBV27 | - | CASSLSVGGSNQPQHF | TGTGCCAGCAGTTTATCGGTAGGGGGAAGTAATCAGCCCCAGCATTTT
TRBJ1-1 | few | TRBV3-1/TRBV3-2 | - | CASSLEGLNTEAFF | TGTGCCAGCAGCCTGGAGGGCTTGAACACTGAAGCTTTCTTT
TRBJ1-2 | - | TRBV14 | - | CASSQDFGSPYGYTF | TGTGCCAGCAGCCAAGATTTTGGGAGCCCCTATGGCTACACCTTC
TRBJ2-2 | once | TRBV19 | TRBD2 | CASSSGTSGYSNTGELFF | TGTGCCAGTAGTTCGGGGACTAGCGGGTACTCCAACACCGGGGAGCTGTTTTTT
TRBJ1-1 | - | TRBV29-1 | - | CSGGQRNTEAFF | TGCAGCGGAGGACAGAGGAACACTGAAGCTTTCTTT
TRBJ1-5 | - | TRBV2 | - | CASSRGNSNQPQHF | TGTGCCAGCAGCAGGGGTAACAGCAATCAGCCCCAGCATTTT
TRBJ1-1 | - | TRBV4-1 | - | CASSRHGGTLEAFF | TGCGCCAGCAGCCGCCATGGAGGGACCCTTGAAGCTTTCTTT
TRBJ1-1 | - | TRBV5-1 | - | CASSWGGGLNTEAFF | TGCGCCAGCAGCTGGGGGGGAGGCTTGAACACTGAAGCTTTCTTT
TRBJ1-1 | - | TRBV12-3/TRBV12-4 | - | CASSWGPEEAFF | TGTGCCAGCAGTTGGGGGCCGGAGGAAGCTTTCTTT
TRBJ1-2 | - | TRBV19 | - | CASSMKSGLYGYTF | TGTGCCAGTAGTATGAAGTCAGGCCTCTATGGCTACACCTTC
TRBJ1-2 | - | TRBV28 | - | CASSPRTGGYTF | TGTGCCAGCAGTCCCAGAACAGGTGGCTACACCTTC
TRBJ1-4 | - | TRBV5-1 | TRBD1 | CASSLRDRGSEKLFF | TGCGCCAGCAGCTTGAGAGACAGGGGGTCGGAAAAACTGTTTTTT
TRBJ1-2 | - | TRBV21-1 | - | CASSSYRDLGYGYTF | TGTGCCAGCAGCTCGTACCGGGACTTAGGCTATGGCTACACCTTC
TRBJ2-4 | - | TRBV29-1 | - | CSVGGSNIQYF | TGCAGCGTAGGGGGTTCAAACATTCAGTACTTC
TRBJ2-7 | - | TRBV3-1/TRBV3-2 | - | CASSHTPYEQYF | TGTGCCAGCAGCCATACACCCTACGAGCAGTACTTC
TRBJ1-1 | - | TRBV4-1 | TRBD1 | CASSLDRVRGEAFF | TGCGCCAGCAGCCTGGACAGGGTGAGGGGTGAAGCTTTCTTT
TRBJ2-1 | - | TRBV28 | TRBD1 | CASSADRGTYNEQFF | TGTGCCAGCAGTGCGGACAGGGGTACCTACAATGAGCAGTTCTTC
TRBJ1-2 | - | TRBV5-1 | TRBD1 | CASSSGQGHGYTF | TGCGCCAGCAGCTCAGGACAGGGGCATGGCTACACCTTC
TRBJ2-1 | once | TRBV23-1 | - | CASSRNRVINEQFF | TGCGCCAGCAGTCGGAACAGGGTAATTAATGAGCAGTTCTTC
TRBJ1-2 | - | TRBV4-1 | - | CASGTAPGGGYTF | TGCGCCAGCGGTACAGCCCCCGGAGGTGGCTACACCTTC
TRBJ2-5 | - | TRBV19 | - | CASSISGPILHQETQYF | TGTGCCAGTAGTATAAGCGGGCCCATCCTGCACCAAGAGACCCAGTACTTC
TRBJ2-2 | - | TRBV5-4 | - | CASSRSPGGPNTGELFF | TGTGCCAGCAGCCGTTCGCCGGGGGGCCCGAACACCGGGGAGCTGTTTTTT
TRBJ2-3 | once | TRBV6-5 | TRBD1 | CASSYDRGSSGTQYF | TGTGCCAGCAGTTACGACAGGGGTTCGAGTGGTACGCAGTATTTT
TRBJ2-3 | - | TRBV21-1 | - | CASSTAADTQYF | TGTGCCAGCAGCACTGCTGCGGATACGCAGTATTTT
TRBJ1-4 | - | TRBV14 | - | CASSQGYRDEKLFF | TGTGCCAGCAGCCAAGGTTACAGGGATGAAAAACTGTTTTTT
TRBJ2-1 | - | TRBV4-1 | TRBD2 | CASSQSSGGYNEQFF | TGCGCCAGCAGCCAATCTAGCGGGGGCTACAATGAGCAGTTCTTC
TRBJ2-6 | - | TRBV29-1 | TRBD1 | CSALEDRGRAGANVLTF | TGCAGCGCCCTTGAGGACAGGGGGCGAGCTGGGGCCAACGTCCTGACTTTC
TRBJ1-2 | - | TRBV30 | - | CAWSVMRRVYGYTF | TGTGCCTGGAGTGTGATGAGGAGAGTCTATGGCTACACCTTC
TRBJ2-5 | - | TRBV19 | TRBD1 | CASSLQGLAETQYF | TGTGCCAGTAGCCTACAGGGGCTCGCGGAGACCCAGTACTTC
TRBJ1-1 | - | TRBV18 | - | CASSPNPGAGTEAFF | TGTGCCAGCTCACCAAACCCAGGGGCGGGCACTGAAGCTTTCTTT
TRBJ2-1 | - | TRBV27 | TRBD2 | CASSSRLAGGPIHNEQFF | TGTGCCAGCAGTTCGCGACTAGCGGGAGGGCCTATCCACAATGAGCAGTTCTTC
TRBJ1-1 | - | TRBV5-1 | - | CASSSQENTEAFF | TGCGCCAGCAGCTCACAGGAGAACACTGAAGCTTTCTTT
TRBJ2-5 | - | TRBV30 | - | CAWGRETQYF | TGTGCCTGGGGGAGAGAGACCCAGTACTTC
TRBJ2-1 | - | TRBV7-9 | TRBD2 | CASSLVSSGAYNEQFF | TGTGCCAGCAGCTTAGTTTCTAGCGGGGCCTACAATGAGCAGTTCTTC
TRBJ1-1 | once | TRBV5-4 | - | CASSGVVGSGNTEAFF | TGTGCCAGCAGCGGGGTTGTGGGGAGCGGGAACACTGAAGCTTTCTTT
TRBJ2-1 | - | TRBV3-1/TRBV3-2 | TRBD1 | CASSPEWTGNNEQFF | TGTGCCAGCAGCCCGGAATGGACAGGGAACAATGAGCAGTTCTTC
TRBJ1-1 | - | TRBV11-2 | - | CASSADFGTEAFF | TGTGCCAGCAGCGCGGATTTTGGCACTGAAGCTTTCTTT
TRBJ2-5 | - | TRBV2 | TRBD1 | CASSEFWDRGPETQYF | TGTGCCAGCAGTGAATTCTGGGACAGGGGGCCTGAGACCCAGTACTTC
TRBJ1-5 | - | TRBV3-1/TRBV3-2 | TRBD1 | CASSPNLDRASQPQHF | TGTGCCAGCAGCCCCAATCTGGACAGGGCAAGTCAGCCCCAGCATTTT
TRBJ2-4 | - | TRBV12-3/TRBV12-4 | - | CASKKAYQNIQYF | TGTGCCAGCAAAAAAGCTTACCAAAACATTCAGTACTTC